A selection of T cell receptor beta chains follows, all from one sample in a study of T-cell memory formation after mild COVID-19. One entry per CDR3 protein results from TCRdb running MiXCR on the 5' RACE reads. The sample includes roughly 400,000 distinct CDR3 sequences, about 15% of them seen just once. The sample taken for sequencing was PBMCs or a T cell subset sorted from them (not recorded which). The origin of the receptors is a man aged 18 to 29 who had mild COVID-19 (a few samples of this study predate the infection). Cell type and time point are not known. CDR3s include the opening cysteine and the closing phenylalanine or tryptophan. A D gene is named only where the DNA matches it firmly. Clone sizes are given selectively: once, few, many, or a class where the clone is expanded.

J gene: TRBJ2-5
D gene: TRBD2
clone size: many
V gene: TRBV4-3
CDR3 protein: CASSQDWSGGATETQYF
CDR3 DNA: TGCGCCAGCAGCCAAGATTGGAGCGGGGGGGCCACAGAGACCCAGTACTTC

J gene: TRBJ2-5
D gene: TRBD2
clone size: few
V gene: TRBV10-3
CDR3 protein: CAIRGTSGETQYF
CDR3 DNA: TGTGCCATCAGGGGGACTAGTGGGGAGACCCAGTACTTC

J gene: TRBJ2-3
D gene: NA
clone size: few
V gene: TRBV11-2
CDR3 protein: CASSTLRDGNTDTQYF
CDR3 DNA: TGTGCCAGCAGCACCCTCCGGGACGGAAACACAGATACGCAGTATTTT

J gene: TRBJ2-7
D gene: NA
clone size: NA
V gene: TRBV12-3/TRBV12-4
CDR3 protein: CASTARGETYEQYF
CDR3 DNA: TGTGCCAGCACCGCGCGCGGCGAGACCTACGAGCAGTACTTC

J gene: TRBJ1-1
D gene: TRBD1
clone size: NA
V gene: TRBV4-2
CDR3 protein: CASSQPQGGTEAFF
CDR3 DNA: TGTGCCAGCAGCCAACCTCAGGGGGGCACTGAAGCTTTCTTT

J gene: TRBJ2-2
D gene: TRBD1
clone size: NA
V gene: TRBV5-1
CDR3 protein: CASSIQTGVGDGELFF
CDR3 DNA: TGCGCCAGCAGCATCCAGACAGGGGTCGGTGACGGGGAGCTGTTTTTT

J gene: TRBJ1-1
D gene: NA
clone size: once
V gene: TRBV9
CDR3 protein: CASSEQGDTEAFF
CDR3 DNA: TGTGCCAGCAGCGAACAGGGTGACACTGAAGCTTTCTTT

J gene: TRBJ1-2
D gene: TRBD1
clone size: NA
V gene: TRBV7-2
CDR3 protein: CASSLDRGTRGYTF
CDR3 DNA: TGTGCCAGCAGCTTAGACAGGGGGACGCGCGGCTACACCTTC

J gene: TRBJ2-2
D gene: NA
clone size: NA
V gene: TRBV5-6
CDR3 protein: CASSFSGAAGELFF
CDR3 DNA: TGTGCCAGCAGCTTTTCTGGCGCGGCCGGGGAGCTGTTTTTT

J gene: TRBJ1-4
D gene: TRBD1
clone size: NA
V gene: TRBV7-2
CDR3 protein: CASSLTGTGGASEKLFF
CDR3 DNA: TGTGCCAGCAGCTTAACCGGGACAGGGGGTGCTTCGGAAAAACTGTTTTTT

J gene: TRBJ2-7
D gene: NA
clone size: few
V gene: TRBV25-1
CDR3 protein: CASMKPPYEQYF
CDR3 DNA: TGTGCCAGCATGAAGCCCCCGTACGAGCAGTACTTC

J gene: TRBJ2-2
D gene: NA
clone size: many
V gene: TRBV7-2
CDR3 protein: CASSLDMVAGELFF
CDR3 DNA: TGTGCCAGCAGCTTAGATATGGTAGCCGGGGAGCTGTTTTTT

J gene: TRBJ2-1
D gene: NA
clone size: few
V gene: TRBV2
CDR3 protein: CASSEASRQFF
CDR3 DNA: TGTGCCAGCAGTGAAGCTAGTAGGCAGTTCTTC

J gene: TRBJ1-6
D gene: NA
clone size: few
V gene: TRBV7-2
CDR3 protein: CASSLGYGNSPLHF
CDR3 DNA: TGTGCCAGCAGCTTAGGGTACGGCAATTCACCCCTCCACTTT

J gene: TRBJ2-7
D gene: TRBD2
clone size: NA
V gene: TRBV5-1
CDR3 protein: CASSFSGGTVAYEQYF
CDR3 DNA: TGCGCCAGCAGCTTTAGCGGGGGGACTGTAGCCTACGAGCAGTACTTC

J gene: TRBJ2-3
D gene: NA
clone size: NA
V gene: TRBV7-2
CDR3 protein: CASSLAWNTDTQYF
CDR3 DNA: TGTGCCAGCAGCTTAGCCTGGAACACAGATACGCAGTATTTT

J gene: TRBJ1-1
D gene: NA
clone size: few
V gene: TRBV6-5
CDR3 protein: CASSYGGFGEAFF
CDR3 DNA: TGTGCCAGCAGTTACGGGGGCTTCGGTGAAGCTTTCTTT

J gene: TRBJ2-7
D gene: NA
clone size: few
V gene: TRBV29-1
CDR3 protein: CSVEDGGRYEQYF
CDR3 DNA: TGCAGCGTTGAAGACGGGGGACGCTACGAGCAGTACTTC

J gene: TRBJ1-5
D gene: NA
clone size: few
V gene: TRBV15
CDR3 protein: CATSRARDNQPQHF
CDR3 DNA: TGTGCCACCAGCAGAGCCAGGGATAATCAGCCCCAGCATTTT

J gene: TRBJ1-2
D gene: NA
clone size: few
V gene: TRBV4-1
CDR3 protein: CASSQVGGANYGYTF
CDR3 DNA: TGCGCCAGCAGCCAAGTTGGGGGAGCTAACTATGGCTACACCTTC

J gene: TRBJ1-5
D gene: NA
clone size: NA
V gene: TRBV24-1
CDR3 protein: CATSGQAHQPQHF
CDR3 DNA: TGTGCCACCAGTGGCCAAGCCCATCAGCCCCAGCATTTT

J gene: TRBJ2-3
D gene: TRBD1
clone size: NA
V gene: TRBV15
CDR3 protein: CATSRDFADRVFEQYF
CDR3 DNA: TGTGCCACCAGCAGAGATTTCGCGGACAGGGTCTTCGAGCAGTACTTT

J gene: TRBJ1-2
D gene: NA
clone size: NA
V gene: TRBV18
CDR3 protein: CASSPLLVPGHGYTF
CDR3 DNA: TGTGCCAGCTCACCACTGTTAGTTCCAGGGCATGGCTACACCTTC

J gene: TRBJ2-1
D gene: TRBD2
clone size: few
V gene: TRBV5-1
CDR3 protein: CASSLGAGGSNEQFF
CDR3 DNA: TGCGCCAGCAGCTTGGGAGCGGGGGGTTCCAATGAGCAGTTCTTC

J gene: TRBJ2-5
D gene: NA
clone size: few
V gene: TRBV20-1
CDR3 protein: CSALPPPFGETQYF
CDR3 DNA: TGCAGTGCTCTCCCCCCCCCCTTCGGTGAGACCCAGTACTTC

J gene: TRBJ1-2
D gene: NA
clone size: few
V gene: TRBV20-1
CDR3 protein: CSARDSSGTEGTF
CDR3 DNA: TGCAGTGCTAGAGATTCGTCAGGGACGGAGGGGACCTTC

J gene: TRBJ2-2
D gene: NA
clone size: few
V gene: TRBV6-2/TRBV6-3
CDR3 protein: CASSYSMGAENTGELFF
CDR3 DNA: TGTGCCAGCAGTTACTCGATGGGAGCGGAGAACACCGGGGAGCTGTTTTTT

J gene: TRBJ1-2
D gene: NA
clone size: NA
V gene: TRBV5-1
CDR3 protein: CASSVEEANYGYTF
CDR3 DNA: TGCGCCAGCAGCGTAGAAGAAGCTAACTATGGCTACACCTTC

J gene: TRBJ1-1
D gene: NA
clone size: many
V gene: TRBV11-2
CDR3 protein: CASVSGRRNTEAFF
CDR3 DNA: TGTGCCAGCGTCTCGGGCAGGAGGAACACTGAAGCTTTCTTT

J gene: TRBJ2-1
D gene: TRBD2
clone size: many
V gene: TRBV7-9
CDR3 protein: CASSTPGTSGNNEQFF
CDR3 DNA: TGTGCCAGCAGCACCCCCGGGACTAGCGGAAACAATGAGCAGTTCTTC

J gene: TRBJ1-5
D gene: NA
clone size: few
V gene: TRBV7-6
CDR3 protein: CASSPGVYQPQHF
CDR3 DNA: TGTGCCAGCAGCCCAGGGGTCTATCAGCCCCAGCATTTT

J gene: TRBJ2-7
D gene: TRBD1
clone size: few
V gene: TRBV12-3/TRBV12-4
CDR3 protein: CASSFWDSVHEQYF
CDR3 DNA: TGTGCCAGCAGTTTTTGGGACAGTGTGCACGAGCAGTACTTC

J gene: TRBJ1-2
D gene: NA
clone size: few
V gene: TRBV12-3/TRBV12-4
CDR3 protein: CASSLIRAGGYTF
CDR3 DNA: TGTGCCAGCAGTTTGATCCGGGCCGGGGGCTACACCTTC

J gene: TRBJ1-2
D gene: NA
clone size: NA
V gene: TRBV7-6
CDR3 protein: CASSLVDPRSGYTF
CDR3 DNA: TGTGCCAGCAGCTTGGTAGACCCAAGGAGCGGCTACACCTTC

J gene: TRBJ2-1
D gene: TRBD1
clone size: few
V gene: TRBV10-2
CDR3 protein: CASQTGWLDNEQFF
CDR3 DNA: TGCGCCAGCCAGACAGGGTGGTTGGACAATGAGCAGTTCTTC